This TCR beta chain was recovered during a study of shared clonotypes between healthy human individuals. Whole-study context: CD4 naive cells filled three plates per donor, CD4 memory three, CD8 naive two and CD8 memory one. Findings and limits, study-wide: The four-donor shared clonotypes exceeded non-shared clonotypes in generation probability, with non-shared ones scoring lower. Limited genetic and exposure-history diversity came from having few donors.

Germline assignment: CDR1 SQVTM and CDR2 ANQGSEA. The V end was cut by 5 bases, the J end by 1 base, with 7 bases between. This CDR3 is built from 12 residues. Repertoires were generated with immunoSEQ multiplex PCR, while TCRdb's copy carries only in-frame clones and drops some. The data hold about 2.5 million clones, with about nine tenths observed a single time. As regards this clone: No antigen is known for it.

Material for sequencing was naive CD4+ T cells from PBMCs. Subset indicated: CD45RA+ positively selected. The V and J genes are TRBV29-1 and TRBJ2-3; D gene uncertain. The TCR sequence derives from a man aged 18 to 30 in good health. Some clones in this sample may be carry-over from other donors' samples. The DNA for the CDR3 is TGCAGCGTTCTTGGGCGCACAGATACGCAGTATTTT. Translating it yields CSVLGRTDTQYF.